This T cell receptor (beta chain) is from a study of human T cells and chemical hapten exposure. This clonotype appeared a few times. Antigen unknown. Whole-study findings and limits: Alopecia was present in the donors, so their immune response may differ from healthy people's.

One entry per CDR3 protein results from TCRdb running MiXCR on the RACE reads. The sample has under 90,000 distinct CDR3 sequences, roughly a tenth seen once. The CDR3 has 13 residues. Germline-derived CDR1 and CDR2 are SGHTA and FQGTGA. Trimming shortened V by 3 bases and J by 4 bases, and 8 bases separated the two germline ends. The time point here: pre-sensitization, week 0. Sample treatment: therapeutic diphenylcyclopropenone sensitization with weekly scalp DPC. The chain combines TRBV7-3 with TRBJ2-3; no clear D gene. The clonotype originates from a woman between 40 and 50 years old with alopecia areata. Some clones in this sample may be carry-over from other donors' samples. The sample in question was whole blood, obtained in connection with sensitization to the hapten diphenylcyclopropenone (DPC). The CDR3 coding sequence is TGTGCCAGCAGCTTCGGTAGGGCAGATACGCAGTATTTT. This codes for CASSFGRADTQYF. Supplemented by reference TRBV7-3 and TRBJ2-3, the full variable domain reads GAGVSQTPSNKVTEKGKYVELRCDPISGHTALYWYRQSLGQGPEFLIYFQGTGAADDSGLPNDRFFAVRPEGSVSTLKIQRTERGDSAVYLCASSFGRADTQYFGPGTRLTVL.